This TCR beta chain came from a study of blood T cell repertoires in COVID-19. The wider study: PBMCs, B-cell-depleted T cells, or T cells were the source of the cDNA or gDNA that made up the material.

Participants' own reports of clinical history determined their cohort assignment. Sequencing was performed with immunoSEQ multiplex PCR; in TCRdb, only in-frame clones are kept and a portion is missing. The sample consists of over 110,000 clones, approximately 87% of them appearing once. V lost 2 bases, J lost 5 bases, and 17 bases stayed unmatched. Germline values: CDR1 SGHRS, CDR2 YFSETQ. The CDR3 totals 18 residues. Sequenced: PBMCs or T cells enriched from blood (not recorded which). V usage is TRBV5-1 and J usage is TRBJ2-5; 8 nucleotides line up with TRBD2. The receptor comes from a man aged 45-60 years in a cohort exposed to, infected with or recovered from COVID-19 (not recorded which). The CDR3 DNA is TGCGCCAGCAGCTTCGGCGATACTGGACTAGCCGGCGGGGAGACCCAGTACTTC. It encodes CASSFGDTGLAGGETQYF.